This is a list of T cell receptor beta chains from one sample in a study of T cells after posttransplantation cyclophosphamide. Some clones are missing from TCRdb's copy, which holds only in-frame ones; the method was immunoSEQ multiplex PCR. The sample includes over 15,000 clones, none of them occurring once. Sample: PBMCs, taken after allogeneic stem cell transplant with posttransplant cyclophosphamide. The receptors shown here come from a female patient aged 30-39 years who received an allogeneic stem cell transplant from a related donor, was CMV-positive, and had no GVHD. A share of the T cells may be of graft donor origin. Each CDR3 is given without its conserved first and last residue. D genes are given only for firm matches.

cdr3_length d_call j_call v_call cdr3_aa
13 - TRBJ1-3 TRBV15 ATSRDRYSGNTIY
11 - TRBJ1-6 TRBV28 ASSPLHNSPLH
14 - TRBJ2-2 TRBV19 ASSKGIAEPTGELF
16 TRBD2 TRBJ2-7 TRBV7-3 ASSIRTSGRPWTYEQY
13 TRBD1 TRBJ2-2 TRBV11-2 ASSFQGAWTGELF
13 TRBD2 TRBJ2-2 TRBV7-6 ASSLGLAGTGELF
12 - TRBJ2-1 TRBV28 ASSSTGTYNEQF
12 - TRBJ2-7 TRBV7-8 ASSLRRGSYEQY
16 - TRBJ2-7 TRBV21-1 ASAPVPGEDYGGYEQY
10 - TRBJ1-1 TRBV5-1 ASSRRQNEAF
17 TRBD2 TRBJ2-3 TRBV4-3 ASSQDQGGLAGAVDTQY
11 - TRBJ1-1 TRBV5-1 ASSSDGDTEAF
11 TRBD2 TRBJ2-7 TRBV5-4 ASSFSGSHEQY
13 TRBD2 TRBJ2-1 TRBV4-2 ASSQEWLAANEQF
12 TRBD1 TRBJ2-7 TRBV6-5 ASSRTGGTYEQY
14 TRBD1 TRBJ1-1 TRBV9 ASSSGVRGDRSEAF